The present T cell receptor (beta chain) was sequenced within a study of T cell changes during pregnancy in multiple sclerosis. Trimming removed 0 bases from V and 4 bases from J; junction bases left unmatched: 7. Germline CDR1 is SGDLS and CDR2 is YYNGEE. There are 16 residues in the CDR3. This table comes from immunoSEQ multiplex PCR, and its TCRdb copy is limited to in-frame clones, with some not included. The repertoire consists of some 100,000 clones, with about 91% occurring once and the leading ten covering approximately 3.4%. This specimen consisted of peripheral blood, obtained in the second trimester of pregnancy. This TCR derives from a female donor with multiple sclerosis, enrolled in a pregnancy study. The chain is built from TRBV9 and TRBJ2-1; 7 positions match TRBD2. CDR3 bases: TGTGCCAGCAGCGTAGGGACTAGTGGATTGTACAATGAGCAGTTCTTC. Its translation is CASSVGTSGLYNEQFF.